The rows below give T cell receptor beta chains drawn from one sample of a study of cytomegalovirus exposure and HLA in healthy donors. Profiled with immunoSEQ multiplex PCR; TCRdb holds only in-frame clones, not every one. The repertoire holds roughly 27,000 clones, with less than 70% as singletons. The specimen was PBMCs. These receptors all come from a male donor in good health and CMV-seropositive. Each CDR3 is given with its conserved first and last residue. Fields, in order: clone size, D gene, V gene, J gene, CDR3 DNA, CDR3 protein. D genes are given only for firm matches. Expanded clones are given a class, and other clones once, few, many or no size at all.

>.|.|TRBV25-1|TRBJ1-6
TGTGCCAGCAGTGAATATATGGGGGGTACTTCACCCCTCCACTTT
CASSEYMGGTSPLHF
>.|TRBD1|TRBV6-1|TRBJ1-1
TGTGCCAGCAGTTGGGACAGGGGCACTGAAGCTTTCTTT
CASSWDRGTEAFF
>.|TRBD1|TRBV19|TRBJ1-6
TGTGCCAGTAGCGACAGGGTTGGTAATTCACCCCTCCACTTT
CASSDRVGNSPLHF
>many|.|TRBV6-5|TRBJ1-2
TGTGCCAGCAGTTACTCGGGCAGGGGCTGGGGCTACACCTTC
CASSYSGRGWGYTF
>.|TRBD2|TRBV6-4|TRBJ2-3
TGTGCCAGCAGTGCGGCGGGAGAGGCAGATACGCAGTATTTT
CASSAAGEADTQYF
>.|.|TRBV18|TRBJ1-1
TGTGCCAGCTCACCGCAGGGGAACACTGAAGCTTTCTTT
CASSPQGNTEAFF
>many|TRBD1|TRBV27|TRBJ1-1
TGTGCCAGCAGTTTCATAGACAGGGTTGGGACTGAAGCTTTCTTT
CASSFIDRVGTEAFF
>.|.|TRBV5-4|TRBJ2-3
TGTGCCAGCAGCTTGAGGTGGGGACTGAACACAGATACGCAGTATTTT
CASSLRWGLNTDTQYF
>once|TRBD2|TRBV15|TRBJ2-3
TGTGCCACCAGCAGAGGACTAGCGGGAGTCACAGATACGCAGTATTTT
CATSRGLAGVTDTQYF
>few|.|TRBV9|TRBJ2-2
TGTGCCAGCAGCGTGGAGGTAACCGGGGAGCTGTTTTTT
CASSVEVTGELFF
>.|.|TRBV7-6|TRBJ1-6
TGTGCCAGCAGCTTAGGGCGGTCGGGAAATAATTCACCCCTCCACTTT
CASSLGRSGNNSPLHF
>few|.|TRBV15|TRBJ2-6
TGTGCCACCAGCTTCCAGGGCTCTGGGGCCAACGTCCTGACTTTC
CATSFQGSGANVLTF
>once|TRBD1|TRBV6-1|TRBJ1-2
TGTGCCAGCAGCCGGACAGGATATGGCTACACCTTC
CASSRTGYGYTF
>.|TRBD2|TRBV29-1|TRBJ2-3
TGCAGCGTTGGAGGGAGGGGAATAGATACGCAGTATTTT
CSVGGRGIDTQYF
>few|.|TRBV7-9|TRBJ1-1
TGTGCCAGCAGCTTAGTTGCAGCGGAGAAAGCTTTCTTT
CASSLVAAEKAFF
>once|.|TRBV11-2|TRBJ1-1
TGTGCCAGCAGCTTAGAGGGGGCAGGGCCTGAAGCTTTCTTT
CASSLEGAGPEAFF
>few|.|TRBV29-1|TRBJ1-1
TGCAGCGTTGCCATGGGCCTCAAAGCTTTCTTT
CSVAMGLKAFF
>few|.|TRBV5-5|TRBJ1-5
TGTGCCAGCAGCTTTGGGGGCCCTGATCAGCCCCAGCATTTT
CASSFGGPDQPQHF
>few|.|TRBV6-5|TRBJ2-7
TGTGCCAGCAGTTTAGGAGGGAGTGGATACGAGCAGTACTTC
CASSLGGSGYEQYF
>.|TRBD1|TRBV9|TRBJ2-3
TGTGCCAGCAGCCCCCGACAGGGTCACGGCACAGATACGCAGTATTTT
CASSPRQGHGTDTQYF
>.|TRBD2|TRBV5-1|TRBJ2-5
TGCGCCAGCAGATCTATAGCGGGGGAGGAGACCCAGTACTTC
CASRSIAGEETQYF
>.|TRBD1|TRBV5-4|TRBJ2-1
TGTGCCAGCAGGGCCGGACAGGGGTACAATGAGCAGTTCTTC
CASRAGQGYNEQFF
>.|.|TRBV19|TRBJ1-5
TGTGCCAGTAAAGCGGGGGACAACAATCAGCCCCAGCATTTT
CASKAGDNNQPQHF
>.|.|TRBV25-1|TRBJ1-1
TGTGCCAGCAGTTTCACAGCGAACACTGAAGCTTTCTTT
CASSFTANTEAFF
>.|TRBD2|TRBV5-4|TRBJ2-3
TGTGCCAGCAGCTCGGGGGGGCAGGCAGATACGCAGTATTTT
CASSSGGQADTQYF
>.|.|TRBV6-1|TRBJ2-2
TGTGCCAGCATCACGAGCAGGGCGAACACCGGGGAGCTGTTTTTT
CASITSRANTGELFF
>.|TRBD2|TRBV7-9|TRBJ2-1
TGTGCCAGCAGCAGTAGCGGGGACGCACTCTACTACAATGAGCAGTTCTTC
CASSSSGDALYYNEQFF
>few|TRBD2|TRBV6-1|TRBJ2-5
TGTGCCAGCAGTGAAAGGCCTAGCGGGTACCAAGAGACCCAGTACTTC
CASSERPSGYQETQYF
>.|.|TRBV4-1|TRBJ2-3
TGCGCCAGCAGCCTGATCGGGGGTCGCACAGATACGCAGTATTTT
CASSLIGGRTDTQYF
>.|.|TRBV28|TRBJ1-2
TGTGCCAGGGCACAGGGCACGGGTGGCTACACCTTC
CARAQGTGGYTF
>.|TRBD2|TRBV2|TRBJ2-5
TGTGCCAGCAGTGAGAGGCGGGGGGGAAAAGAGACCCAGTACTTC
CASSERRGGKETQYF